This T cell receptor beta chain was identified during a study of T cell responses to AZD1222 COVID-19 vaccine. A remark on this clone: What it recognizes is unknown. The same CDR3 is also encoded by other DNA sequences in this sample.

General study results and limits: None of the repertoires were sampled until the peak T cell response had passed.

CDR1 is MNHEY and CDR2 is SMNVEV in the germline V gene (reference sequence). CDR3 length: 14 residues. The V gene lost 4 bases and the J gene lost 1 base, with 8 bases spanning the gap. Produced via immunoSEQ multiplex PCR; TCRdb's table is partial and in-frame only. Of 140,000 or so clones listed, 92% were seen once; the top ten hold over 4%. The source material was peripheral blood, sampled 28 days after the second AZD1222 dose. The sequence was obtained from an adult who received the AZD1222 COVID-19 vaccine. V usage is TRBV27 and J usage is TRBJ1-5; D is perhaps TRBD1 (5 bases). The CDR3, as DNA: TGTGCCAGCAGTTGGGGCGGAAGCAATCAGCCCCAGCATTTT. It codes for CASSWGGSNQPQHF.